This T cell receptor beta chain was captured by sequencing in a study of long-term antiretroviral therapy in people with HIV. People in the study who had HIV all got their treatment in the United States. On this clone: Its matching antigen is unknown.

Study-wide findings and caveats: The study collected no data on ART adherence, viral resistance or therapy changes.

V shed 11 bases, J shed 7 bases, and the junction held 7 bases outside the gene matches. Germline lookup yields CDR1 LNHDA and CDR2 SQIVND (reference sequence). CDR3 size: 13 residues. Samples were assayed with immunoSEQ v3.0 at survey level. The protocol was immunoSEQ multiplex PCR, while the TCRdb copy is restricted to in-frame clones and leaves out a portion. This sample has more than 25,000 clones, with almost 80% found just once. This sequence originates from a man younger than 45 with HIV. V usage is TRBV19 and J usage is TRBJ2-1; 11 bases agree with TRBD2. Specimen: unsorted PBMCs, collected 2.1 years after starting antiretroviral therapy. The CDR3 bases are TGTGCCTCAACTAGCGGGAGTCCGAATGAGCAGTTCTTC. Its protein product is CASTSGSPNEQFF.